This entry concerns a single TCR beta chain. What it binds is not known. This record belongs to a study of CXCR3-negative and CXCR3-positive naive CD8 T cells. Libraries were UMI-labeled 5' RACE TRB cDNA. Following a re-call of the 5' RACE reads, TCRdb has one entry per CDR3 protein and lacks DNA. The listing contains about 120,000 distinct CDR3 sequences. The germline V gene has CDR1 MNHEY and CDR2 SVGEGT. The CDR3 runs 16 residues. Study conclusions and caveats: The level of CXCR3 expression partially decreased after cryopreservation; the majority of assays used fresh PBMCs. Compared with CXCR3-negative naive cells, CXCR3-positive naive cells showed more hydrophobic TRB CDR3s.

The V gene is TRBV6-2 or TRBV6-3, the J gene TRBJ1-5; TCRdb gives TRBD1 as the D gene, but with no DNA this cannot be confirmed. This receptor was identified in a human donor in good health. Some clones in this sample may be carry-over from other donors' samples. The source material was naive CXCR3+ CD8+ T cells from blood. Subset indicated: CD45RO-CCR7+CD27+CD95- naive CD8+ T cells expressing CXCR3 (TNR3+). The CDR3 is CASTPDWGGENQPQHF.